These 16 T cell receptor beta chains originate from one sample sequenced in a study of blood T cell repertoires in COVID-19. Repertoires were generated with immunoSEQ multiplex PCR, while TCRdb's copy carries only in-frame clones and drops some. The sample holds roughly 130,000 clones; 70% to 85% are singletons and the top ten take about a sixth. The specimen sequenced was peripheral blood. These receptors all stem from a woman aged 45-60 years with acute or convalescent COVID-19.

The chain employs TRBV6-1 and TRBJ2-1; maybe TRBD2 (6 bases). Trimming left V 2 bases short and J 6 bases short, with 14 bases between. Germline V gene data show CDR1 as MNHNS and CDR2 as SASEGT. CDR3 length: 15 residues. The CDR3 is CASSETGTGGNEQFF. The CDR3 DNA is TGTGCCAGCAGTGAAACGGGGACCGGGGGCAATGAGCAGTTCTTC.

The count of this clone is one. This chain connects TRBV27 to TRBJ2-7; unclear D gene. V was shortened by 8 bases and J by 3 bases, with 8 bases between the two germline ends. The CDR3 has 11 amino acids. Germline lookup yields CDR1 MNHEY and CDR2 SMNVEV (reference sequence). CDR3 nucleotide sequence: TGTGCCAGCGGGCCGGACTACGAGCAGTACTTC. It codes for CASGPDYEQYF.

V usage is TRBV29-1 and J usage is TRBJ2-3; 15 bases are a match to TRBD2. CDR1 is SQVTM, CDR2 ANQGSEA, per germline. Losses at the gene ends were 5 bases for V and 0 bases for J; bases not matched to a gene: 6. The CDR3 runs 17 residues. The DNA of the CDR3 is TGCAGCGTTAACGGACTAGCGGGGGGGCCTAGCACAGATACGCAGTATTTT. It specifies CSVNGLAGGPSTDTQYF.

V and J are TRBV30 and TRBJ1-5; 8 bases agree with TRBD1. V shed 5 bases, J shed 1 base, and the junction held 4 bases outside the gene matches. This CDR3 comprises 14 residues. Germline lookup yields CDR1 GTSNPN and CDR2 SVGIG (reference sequence). The chain's CDR3 is CAWGRQGSNQPQHF. Here the CDR3 DNA reads TGTGCCTGGGGAAGACAGGGGAGCAATCAGCCCCAGCATTTT.

This rearrangement joins TRBV9 to TRBJ2-2; possibly TRBD2 for D (6 bases). Germline V gene data show CDR1 as SGDLS and CDR2 as YYNGEE. V gave up 0 bases and J gave up 4 bases, with 10 bases separating them. The CDR3 has 15 amino acids. The DNA for the CDR3 is TGTGCCAGCAGCGTAGCCGGGGGAGCCACCGGGGAGCTGTTTTTT. It is translated as CASSVAGGATGELFF.

The chain uses TRBV19 and TRBJ1-5; weak D call: TRBD1 (6 bases). This CDR3 has 15 amino acids. Germline V CDR1 and CDR2: LNHDA, SQIVND (reference sequence). The V end lost 5 bases, the J end lost 3 bases, and 14 bases lay between the germline ends. CDR3 bases: TGTGCCAGTAGTTCGAATACAGGGAACAATCAGCCCCAGCATTTT. It translates to CASSSNTGNNQPQHF. Supplemented by reference TRBV19 and TRBJ1-5, the full variable domain reads DGGITQSPKYLFRKEGQNVTLSCEQNLNHDAMYWYRQDPGQGLRLIYYSQIVNDFQKGDIAEGYSVSREKKESFPLTVTSAQKNPTAFYLCASSSNTGNNQPQHFGDGTRLSIL.

The CDR3 DNA reads TGTGCCGGAACTCAGGATAGCTCCTACGAGCAGTACTTC. Amino acid sequence: CAGTQDSSYEQYF. The chain has TRBV30 and TRBJ2-7, with D hard to call. In germline, CDR1 is GTSNPN, CDR2 SVGIG (reference sequence). V gave up 8 bases and J gave up 0 bases, with 14 bases separating them. The CDR3 is 13 amino acids.

The rearrangement links TRBV5-4 to TRBJ1-3; D might be TRBD1 (6 bases). Per germline, CDR1 SGHNT and CDR2 YYREEE (reference sequence). The CDR3 length is 16 residues. The germline V and J ends were trimmed by 4 bases and 0 bases, with 14 bases remaining between them. The DNA for the CDR3 is TGTGCCAGCAGCGTGGACAGCAACCTCTCTGGAAACACCATATATTTT. Translated: CASSVDSNLSGNTIYF.

This chain uses TRBV5-1 with TRBJ2-7, with D unresolved. V lost 1 base to trimming and J lost 3 bases, with 5 bases between them. Germline V lookup: CDR1 SGHRS, CDR2 YFSETQ. This CDR3 has 12 residues. The CDR3, as DNA: TGCGCCAGCAGCTTGAACGGCTACGAGCAGTACTTC. It yields the protein CASSLNGYEQYF.

The chain is built from TRBV21-1 and TRBJ1-4; TRBD1 reflects the table's D call only, with no check against the DNA. TRBV21-1 is given as a pseudogene. The CDR3 is made up of 20 amino acids. This chain's CDR3 is CASSKESVTGEERAGEKLFF. In nucleotides, the CDR3 is TGTGCCAGCAGCAAAGAAAGTGTGACAGGGGAGGAACGGGCAGGCGAAAAACTGTTTTTT.

This chain joins TRBV29-1 and TRBJ1-4, with D perhaps matching TRBD1 (5 bases). Trimming took off 0 bases at V and 6 bases at J, with 8 bases between the two ends. CDR1 and CDR2 (germline): SQVTM, ANQGSEA. The CDR3 has 13 residues. DNA of the CDR3: TGCAGCGTTGAAGAGGGCAGGGATGAAAAACTGTTTTTT. This encodes CSVEEGRDEKLFF.

The genes are TRBV12-3 or TRBV12-4 and TRBJ2-1; the D is unclear. The CDR3 is made up of 13 amino acids. V was pared by 7 bases and J by 7 bases, with 14 bases between. CDR3 loop: CASIRVGFNEQFF. The DNA of the CDR3 is TGTGCCAGCATCCGGGTGGGTTTTAATGAGCAGTTCTTC.

The rearrangement uses TRBV24-1 and TRBJ2-1; perhaps TRBD2 as D (5 bases). The CDR3 totals 13 residues. The V gene lost 3 bases and the J gene lost 12 bases, with 14 bases spanning the gap. Germline CDR1 reads KGHDR; CDR2 reads SFDVKD. This chain's CDR3 is CATSDRILGVQFF. CDR3 in DNA: TGTGCCACCAGTGATCGTATCCTGGGAGTGCAGTTCTTC.

This clone was recorded a few times. The rearrangement joins TRBV19 to TRBJ1-5; 7 nucleotides line up with TRBD1. The ends lost 4 bases at V and 4 bases at J; junction bases unmatched: 7. This CDR3 is built from 15 residues. Germline loops: CDR1 LNHDA, CDR2 SQIVND (reference sequence). CDR3 region: CASSTLDRRNQPQHF. The CDR3, as DNA: TGTGCCAGTAGTACTTTGGACAGGAGAAATCAGCCCCAGCATTTT.

The chain uses TRBV4-2 and TRBJ2-3; 8 bases align to TRBD2. The CDR3 is 15 amino acids. Germline V gene sequence: CDR1 LGHNA, CDR2 YNFKEQ. V dropped 4 bases and J dropped 0; count of bases not matched to a gene: 3. The CDR3 region has the DNA TGTGCCAGCAGCCCGGGACTAGTAAGCACAGATACGCAGTATTTT. Its protein product is CASSPGLVSTDTQYF.

The genes are TRBV18 and TRBJ2-1; 10 bases match TRBD1. This CDR3 has 14 amino acids. J lost 9 bases, V lost 3 bases, and 5 bases had no gene match. Germline CDR1 reads KGHSH; CDR2 reads LQKENI. The CDR3 protein is CASSPTGQGTEQFF. The CDR3 coding sequence is TGTGCCAGCTCACCGACGGGACAGGGGACTGAGCAGTTCTTC.